The rows below give T cell receptor beta chains drawn from one sample of a study of T cells in Graves' hyperthyroidism and ophthalmopathy. TCRdb used MiXCR to reprocess the multiplex PCR reads, holding one entry per CDR3 protein. The table shows about 350,000 distinct CDR3 sequences, with roughly 18% occurring only once. The sequenced material came from blood. The receptors originated from a woman in her 40s with Graves' ophthalmopathy. CDR3s leave out the opening cysteine and the closing phenylalanine or tryptophan. The D gene is left open where the match is weak.

CDR3: ASSLPPANTEAF; D: NA; J: TRBJ1-1; V: TRBV12-3/TRBV12-4
CDR3: ASSLRSRNQPQH; D: NA; J: TRBJ1-5; V: TRBV12-3/TRBV12-4
CDR3: AWSKGAYEQY; D: NA; J: TRBJ2-7; V: TRBV30
CDR3: ASSLEWGADEQY; D: NA; J: TRBJ2-7; V: TRBV11-2
CDR3: SARDSGSGWGYEQY; D: TRBD2; J: TRBJ2-7; V: TRBV20-1
CDR3: ASSRTVNEQF; D: NA; J: TRBJ2-1; V: TRBV12-3/TRBV12-4
CDR3: ASSEGPGMRVDYEQY; D: NA; J: TRBJ2-7; V: TRBV6-1
CDR3: ASRLGTSGNTIY; D: NA; J: TRBJ1-3; V: TRBV6-2/TRBV6-3
CDR3: ASSERGHRATPGELF; D: NA; J: TRBJ2-2; V: TRBV6-1
CDR3: ASSFNGGLAGVSGELF; D: TRBD2; J: TRBJ2-2; V: TRBV11-2
CDR3: ASTGQGYTGELF; D: TRBD1; J: TRBJ2-2; V: TRBV2
CDR3: SARDQRTGDTGELF; D: TRBD1; J: TRBJ2-2; V: TRBV20-1
CDR3: SARAPSDRARNTGELF; D: NA; J: TRBJ2-2; V: TRBV20-1
CDR3: ASSLVGQGNIQY; D: TRBD1; J: TRBJ2-4; V: TRBV11-2
CDR3: ASSSHDGGTEAF; D: NA; J: TRBJ1-1; V: TRBV7-9
CDR3: ASNRGVETQY; D: TRBD1; J: TRBJ2-5; V: TRBV6-2/TRBV6-3
CDR3: ASSFGIGTGISYEQY; D: TRBD1; J: TRBJ2-7; V: TRBV5-1
CDR3: ASREQGGPYSNQPQH; D: NA; J: TRBJ1-5; V: TRBV28